This TCR beta chain emerged from a study of shared clonotypes between healthy human individuals. Study outcomes and limitations: In the sorted subsets, rarefaction showed sequencing was incomplete despite large depth. Only blood was sampled, and tissue TCR repertoires likely differ from blood ones.

Trimming left V 3 bases short and J 0 bases short, with 9 bases between. This CDR3 is 16 amino acids long. Germline assignment: CDR1 MDHEN and CDR2 SYDVKM. Clones were sequenced by immunoSEQ multiplex PCR, and TCRdb holds only the in-frame ones, with some missing. This table has some 2,000,000 clones, 90% to 95% appearing once. This clone was seen a single time. What it binds is unknown. This sequence joins TRBV28 and TRBJ1-6; no reliable D call. What was sequenced was naive CD4+ T cells sorted from blood. The subset was: CD45RA+ positively selected. The clonotype originates from a man younger than 35 in good health. The CDR3: CASSFSGSSYNSPLHF. The CDR3 region has the DNA TGTGCCAGCAGTTTCTCGGGGAGCTCCTATAATTCACCCCTCCACTTT. The full variable domain, with the rest looked up from reference TRBV28 and TRBJ1-6, is DVKVTQSSRYLVKRTGEKVFLECVQDMDHENMFWYRQDPGLGLRLIYFSYDVKMKEKGDIPEGYSVSREKKERFSLILESASTNQTSMYLCASSFSGSSYNSPLHFGNGTRLTVT.